This TCR beta chain was documented in a study of cytomegalovirus exposure and HLA in healthy donors. Trimming cost V 1 base and J 3 bases; bases outside gene matches: 13. This CDR3 spans 18 amino acids. From germline, CDR1 is LGHNA and CDR2 YSLEER. Study-level results: What a later analysis showed was that several of the most significant clusters appeared linked to common viral pathogens.

Comments on this clone: The antigen remains undetermined.

With 60 Vbeta and 13 Jbeta primers, the PCR was carried out. The data were produced by immunoSEQ multiplex PCR, yet TCRdb's version contains in-frame clones alone and is incomplete. The table includes under 200,000 clones, over 60% detected once. The chain combines TRBV4-3 with TRBJ2-7; 9 bases align to TRBD2. Sequenced: PBMCs. This TCR was recovered from a man in his forties or fifties in good health and CMV-seronegative. The chain's CDR3 is CASSQGVRQAGGNYEQYF. The CDR3 bases are TGCGCCAGCAGCCAAGGGGTTAGGCAAGCGGGAGGTAACTACGAGCAGTACTTC.